The source of this TCR beta chain is a study of T-cell memory formation after mild COVID-19. Germline loops: CDR1 SGHVS, CDR2 FQNEAQ. The V end lost 3 bases, the J end lost 5 bases, and 22 bases lay between the germline ends. The CDR3 is 17 amino acids. Each CDR3 protein is one row after TCRdb ran MiXCR on the 5' RACE reads. In the table there are fewer than 50,000 distinct CDR3 sequences, roughly 7.2% of which are singletons. The receptor's source is a man younger than 35 who had mild COVID-19 (a few samples of this study predate the infection). Cell type and time point are not known. The chain employs TRBV7-8 and TRBJ2-5; D may be TRBD1 or TRBD2 (5 bases each). Sequencing was carried out using PBMCs or a T cell subset sorted from them (not recorded which). DNA of the CDR3: TGTGCCAGCAGCTTCGGGACGGTGGAACTTATGGGGGAGACCCAGTACTTC. It yields the protein CASSFGTVELMGETQYF.